The 9 T cell receptor beta chains presented below share a single source sample, sequenced in a study of blood T cell repertoires in COVID-19. Generated by immunoSEQ multiplex PCR, the TCRdb table keeps only in-frame clones and is missing some. The data show around 240,000 clones, 75% to 85% seen once. The sequenced sample consisted of peripheral blood. The receptor set was obtained from a woman between 40 and 50 years old who had recovered from COVID-19.

This chain uses TRBV7-2 with TRBJ1-1, with unresolved D. The CDR3 totals 14 residues. The V end was cut by 5 bases, the J end by 1 base, with 11 bases between. Germline V gene lookup returns CDR1 SGHTA and CDR2 FQGNSA. The CDR3 region has the DNA TGTGCCAGCAGCCCCTTGAGGGAGAACACTGAAGCTTTCTTT. This sequence encodes CASSPLRENTEAFF.

The chain recombines TRBV9 with TRBJ2-2; TRBD2 might be the D (6 bases). The CDR3 runs 15 residues. Germline CDR1 reads SGDLS; CDR2 reads YYNGEE. Trimming took 5 bases from V and 1 from J, leaving 12 bases between them. Written as DNA, the CDR3 is TGTGCCAGCAGACCCCCCGGGGGGAACACCGGGGAGCTGTTTTTT. Its translation is CASRPPGGNTGELFF.

For this clone: Within the sample, other DNA sequences also encode this same CDR3. The chain links TRBV5-1 to TRBJ2-5; 9 bases are a match to TRBD1. Trimming removed 4 bases from V and 5 bases from J; junction bases left unmatched: 6. Germline CDR1 is SGHRS and CDR2 is YFSETQ. This CDR3 is 14 amino acids long. The CDR3 region has the DNA TGCGCCAGCAGCCTTGGACAGGGGCGGGAGACCCAGTACTTC. Translation: CASSLGQGRETQYF.

This clone appeared once. The chain employs TRBV15 and TRBJ2-1; the match to TRBD1 covers 7 bases. The junction had 12 bases not matched to a gene; V was cut back by 1 base and J by 9 bases. Germline V CDR1 and CDR2: LNHNV, YYDKDF (reference sequence). The CDR3 length is 16 residues. DNA of the CDR3: TGTGCCACCAGCAGAGCCGTGACAGGGCAAAGGGGTGAGCAGTTCTTC. Its protein product is CATSRAVTGQRGEQFF.

The chain combines TRBV28 with TRBJ1-2, with TRBD1 identical over 11 bases. Unmatched junction bases numbered 12, after V lost 4 bases and J lost 8 bases. Germline values: CDR1 MDHEN, CDR2 SYDVKM. The CDR3 extends over 16 amino acids. DNA for the CDR3: TGTGCCAGCAGTTCCGGGACAGGGGGACGGGGCGGCGGCTACACCTTC. This translates into CASSSGTGGRGGGYTF.

The chain couples TRBV19 to TRBJ2-7; a possible D gene is TRBD1 (6 bases). V lost 3 bases to trimming and J lost 4 bases, with 10 bases between them. The CDR3 loop spans 13 amino acids. Looked up from germline, CDR1 is LNHDA and CDR2 is SQIVND (reference sequence). This chain's CDR3 is CASSMARGYEQYF. CDR3 DNA sequence: TGTGCCAGTAGTATGGCCAGGGGATACGAGCAGTACTTC.

The genes are TRBV2 and TRBJ1-5; 11 nucleotides line up with TRBD1. J lost 6 bases, V lost 10 bases, and 8 bases had no gene match. The CDR3 consists of 14 residues. Germline loops: CDR1 SNHLY, CDR2 FYNNEI. This chain's CDR3 is CATADRGPSQPQHF. The CDR3 DNA sequence: TGTGCCACCGCGGACAGGGGGCCTAGTCAGCCCCAGCATTTT.

This clone showed up just a few times. The gene calls are TRBV5-6 and TRBJ2-7, with a possible D match to TRBD1 (6 bases). The V gene lost 3 bases and the J gene lost 3 bases, with 7 bases spanning the gap. Germline V gene sequence: CDR1 SGHDT, CDR2 YYEEEE. The CDR3 is 12 amino acids. CDR3 in DNA: TGTGCCAGCAGCTGGGACATCTACGAGCAGTACTTC. It encodes CASSWDIYEQYF.

This rearrangement joins TRBV6-5 to TRBJ2-3, with 9 positions matching TRBD2. CDR1 and CDR2 (germline): MNHEY, SVGAGI. This CDR3 region has 15 residues. The trim removed 5 bases at V and 7 bases at J, leaving 10 bases unmatched. This CDR3 is CASSPEGSGGNTQYF. The CDR3 coding sequence is TGTGCCAGCAGTCCCGAGGGTAGCGGGGGAAATACGCAGTATTTT.